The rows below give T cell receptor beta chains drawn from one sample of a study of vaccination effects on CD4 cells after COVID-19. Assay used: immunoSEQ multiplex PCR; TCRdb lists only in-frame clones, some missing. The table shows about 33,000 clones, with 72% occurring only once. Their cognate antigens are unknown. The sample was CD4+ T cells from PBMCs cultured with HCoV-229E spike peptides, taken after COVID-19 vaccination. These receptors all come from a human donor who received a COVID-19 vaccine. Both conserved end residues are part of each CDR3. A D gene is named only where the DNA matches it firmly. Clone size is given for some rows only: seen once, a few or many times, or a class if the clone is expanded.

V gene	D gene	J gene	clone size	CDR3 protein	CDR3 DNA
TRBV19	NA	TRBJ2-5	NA	CASSIITGSPQETQYF	TGTGCCAGTAGTATAATAACAGGAAGTCCCCAAGAGACCCAGTACTTC
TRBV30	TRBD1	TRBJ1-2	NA	CAWRETGILYGYTF	TGTGCCTGGAGGGAGACAGGGATCCTCTATGGCTACACCTTC
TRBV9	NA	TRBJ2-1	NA	CASSVSSGPYNEQFF	TGTGCCAGCAGCGTTAGCAGCGGGCCGTACAATGAGCAGTTCTTC
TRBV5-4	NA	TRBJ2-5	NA	CASSLGSGDVETQYF	TGTGCCAGCAGCTTGGGGTCAGGGGATGTAGAGACCCAGTACTTC
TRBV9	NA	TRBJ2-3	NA	CASSGGRADRVTDTQYF	TGTGCCAGCAGCGGGGGGAGGGCGGACAGGGTCACAGATACGCAGTATTTT
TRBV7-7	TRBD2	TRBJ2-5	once	CASSTGTSGGGTQYF	TGTGCCAGCAGCACCGGGACTAGCGGGGGGGGGACCCAGTACTTC
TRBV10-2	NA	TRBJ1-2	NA	CASRDTSNYGYTF	TGCGCCAGCCGGGACACTTCTAACTATGGCTACACCTTC
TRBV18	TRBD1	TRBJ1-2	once	CASSPGTDYGYTF	TGTGCCAGCTCTCCCGGGACAGACTATGGCTACACCTTC
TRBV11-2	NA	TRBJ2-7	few	CASSFANEQYF	TGTGCCAGCAGCTTTGCGAACGAGCAGTACTTC
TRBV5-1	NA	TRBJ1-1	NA	CASSLEYEVELGGAFF	TGCGCCAGCAGCTTGGAGTACGAAGTTGAACTTGGAGGAGCTTTCTTT
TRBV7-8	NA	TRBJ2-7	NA	CASSFGRDYEQYF	TGTGCCAGCAGCTTTGGCAGGGACTACGAGCAGTACTTC
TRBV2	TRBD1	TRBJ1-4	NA	CASRFQTGKNEKLFF	TGTGCCAGCAGATTCCAGACAGGGAAAAATGAAAAACTGTTTTTT
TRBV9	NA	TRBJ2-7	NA	CASSPATGQDEQYF	TGTGCCAGCAGCCCAGCGACGGGCCAAGACGAGCAGTACTTC
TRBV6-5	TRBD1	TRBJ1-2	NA	CASSYSGQGSFYGYTF	TGTGCCAGCAGTTACTCGGGACAGGGTTCGTTCTATGGCTACACCTTC
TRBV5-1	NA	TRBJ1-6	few	CASSLARDSGSYNSPLHF	TGCGCCAGCAGCTTGGCCAGGGATTCCGGCTCCTATAATTCACCCCTCCACTTT
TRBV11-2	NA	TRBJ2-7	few	CASGTIYEQYF	TGTGCCAGCGGGACCATCTACGAGCAGTACTTC
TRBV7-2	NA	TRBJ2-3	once	CASSPSRGTSTDTQYF	TGTGCCAGCAGCCCTAGTAGGGGGACTAGCACAGATACGCAGTATTTT
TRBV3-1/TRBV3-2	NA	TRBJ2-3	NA	CASSQSDKTDTQYF	TGTGCCAGCAGCCAATCAGACAAGACAGATACGCAGTATTTT
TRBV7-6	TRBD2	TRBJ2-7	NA	CASSPATSGRSRGHEQYF	TGTGCCAGCAGCCCTGCGACTAGCGGGAGAAGTAGGGGGCACGAGCAGTACTTC
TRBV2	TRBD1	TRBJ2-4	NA	CASQTGTGIAKNIQYF	TGTGCCAGTCAGACCGGGACAGGGATAGCCAAAAACATTCAGTACTTC
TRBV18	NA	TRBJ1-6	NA	CASSPLRAPGDSPLHF	TGTGCCAGCTCACCACTGAGGGCCCCCGGGGATTCACCCCTCCACTTT
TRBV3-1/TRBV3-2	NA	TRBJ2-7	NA	CASIRAGSYEQYF	TGTGCCAGCATCCGGGCCGGCTCCTACGAGCAGTACTTC
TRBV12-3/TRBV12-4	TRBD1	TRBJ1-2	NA	CASRADRGGYTF	TGTGCCAGCAGGGCAGACAGGGGTGGCTACACCTTC
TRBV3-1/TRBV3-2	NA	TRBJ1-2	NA	CASFGGYGYTF	TGTGCCAGCTTTGGTGGGTATGGCTACACCTTC
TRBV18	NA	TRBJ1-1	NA	CASSSPNPRDTEAFF	TGTGCCAGCTCATCACCGAACCCCCGAGACACTGAAGCTTTCTTT
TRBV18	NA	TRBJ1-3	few	CASSPPGPGVGNTIYF	TGTGCCAGCTCACCACCGGGGCCCGGGGTTGGAAACACCATATATTTT
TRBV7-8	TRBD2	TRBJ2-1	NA	CASSLNNGGAGEQFF	TGTGCCAGCAGCTTGAATAACGGGGGGGCGGGTGAGCAGTTCTTC
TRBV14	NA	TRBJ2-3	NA	CASSLAADTQYF	TGTGCCAGCAGCCTGGCTGCAGATACGCAGTATTTT
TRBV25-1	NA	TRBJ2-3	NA	CASSESREYLGGTDTQYF	TGTGCCAGCAGTGAGTCCCGCGAGTATCTTGGGGGCACAGATACGCAGTATTTT
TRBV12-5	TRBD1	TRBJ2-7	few	CASGSRTGFPYEQYF	TGTGCTAGTGGTTCAAGGACAGGTTTTCCCTACGAGCAGTACTTC
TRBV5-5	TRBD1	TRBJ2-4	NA	CASSEPGQGYIQYF	TGTGCCAGCAGCGAGCCGGGACAGGGGTACATTCAGTACTTC
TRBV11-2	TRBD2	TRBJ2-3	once	CASSLGGGKWGDTQYF	TGTGCCAGCAGCTTAGGGGGGGGGAAGTGGGGAGATACGCAGTATTTT
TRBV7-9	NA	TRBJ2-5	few	CASTYHGGGETQYF	TGTGCCAGCACGTATCACGGGGGAGGAGAGACCCAGTACTTC
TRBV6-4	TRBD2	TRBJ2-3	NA	CASSWEGASTDTQYF	TGTGCCAGCAGTTGGGAGGGAGCCAGCACAGATACGCAGTATTTT
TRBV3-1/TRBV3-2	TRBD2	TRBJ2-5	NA	CASSHRGAGQETQYF	TGTGCCAGCAGCCACCGTGGAGCGGGGCAAGAGACCCAGTACTTC
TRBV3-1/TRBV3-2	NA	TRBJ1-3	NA	CASSQDRGSDSGNTIYF	TGTGCCAGCAGCCAAGATAGGGGGTCAGACTCTGGAAACACCATATATTTT
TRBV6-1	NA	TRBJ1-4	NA	CASSEDSRGRLYEKLFF	TGTGCCAGCAGTGAAGACTCCAGGGGCAGGCTGTATGAAAAACTGTTTTTT
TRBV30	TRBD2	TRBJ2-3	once	CAWGRGWAGGTDTQYF	TGTGCCTGGGGGCGCGGGTGGGCGGGGGGTACAGATACGCAGTATTTT
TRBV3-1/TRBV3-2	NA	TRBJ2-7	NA	CASSQGGPYEQYF	TGTGCCAGCAGCCAGGGGGGACCCTACGAGCAGTACTTC
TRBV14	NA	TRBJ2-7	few	CASSQGKGWSYEQYF	TGTGCCAGCAGCCAAGGAAAGGGTTGGTCCTACGAGCAGTACTTC
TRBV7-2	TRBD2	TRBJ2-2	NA	CASSPPRLAGSTGELFF	TGTGCCAGCAGCCCTCCCCGACTAGCGGGAAGTACCGGGGAGCTGTTTTTT